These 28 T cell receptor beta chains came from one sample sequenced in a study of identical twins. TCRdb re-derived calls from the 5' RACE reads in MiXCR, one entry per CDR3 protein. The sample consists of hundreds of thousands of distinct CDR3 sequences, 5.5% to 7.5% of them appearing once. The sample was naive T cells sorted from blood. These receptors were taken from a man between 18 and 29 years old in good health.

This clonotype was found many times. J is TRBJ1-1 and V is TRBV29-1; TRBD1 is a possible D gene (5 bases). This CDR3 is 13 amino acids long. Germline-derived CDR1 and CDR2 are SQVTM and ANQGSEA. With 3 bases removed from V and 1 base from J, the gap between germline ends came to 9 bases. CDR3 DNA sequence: TGCAGCGTTGATAGTCAGGGGAACACTGAAGCTTTCTTT. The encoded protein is CSVDSQGNTEAFF. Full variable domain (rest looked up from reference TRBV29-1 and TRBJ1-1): SAVISQKPSRDICQRGTSLTIQCQVDSQVTMMFWYRQQPGQSLTLIATANQGSEATYESGFVIDKFPISRPNLTFSTLTVSNMSPEDSSIYLCSVDSQGNTEAFFGQGTRLTVV.

CDR3 in amino acids: CASSQVESVMGANVLTF. CDR3 DNA: TGTGCCAGCAGCCAAGTTGAGAGTGTTATGGGGGCCAACGTCCTGACTTTC. The V call is TRBV4-2, the J call TRBJ2-6, with no clear D. In germline, CDR1 is LGHNA, CDR2 YNFKEQ. V was trimmed by 1 base and J by 4 bases, leaving 14 bases between them. CDR3 length: 17 residues.

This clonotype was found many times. CDR3 DNA: TGTGCCAGCAGCCAAGGGGAGACTGGAAACACCATATATTTT. This encodes CASSQGETGNTIYF. The rearrangement links TRBV7-9 to TRBJ1-3; maybe TRBD1 (5 bases). The V end was cut by 5 bases, the J end by 2 bases, with 10 bases between. The germline V gene has CDR1 SEHNR and CDR2 FQNEAQ (reference sequence). The length of the CDR3 is 14 residues.

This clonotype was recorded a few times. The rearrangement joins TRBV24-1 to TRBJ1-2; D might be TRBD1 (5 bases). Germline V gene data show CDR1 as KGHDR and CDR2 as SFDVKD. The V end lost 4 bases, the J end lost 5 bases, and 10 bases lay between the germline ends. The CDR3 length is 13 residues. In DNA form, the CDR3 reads TGTGCCACCAGTGAAGCAGGGCCTTATGGCTACACCTTC. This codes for CATSEAGPYGYTF.

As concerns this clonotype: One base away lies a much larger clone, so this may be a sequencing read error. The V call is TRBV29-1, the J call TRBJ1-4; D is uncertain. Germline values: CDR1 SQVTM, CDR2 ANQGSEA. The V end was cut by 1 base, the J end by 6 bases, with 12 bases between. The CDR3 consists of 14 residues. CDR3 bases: TGCAGCGTTGAAGTCGGCGGGTTTGATGAAAAACTGTTTTTT. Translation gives CSVEVGGFDEKLFF. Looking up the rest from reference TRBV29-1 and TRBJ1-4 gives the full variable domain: SAVISQKPSRDICQRGTSLTIQCQVDSQVTMMFWYRQQPGQSLTLIATANQGSEATYESGFVIDKFPISRPNLTFSTLTVSNMSPEDSSIYLCSVEVGGFDEKLFFGSGTQLSVL.

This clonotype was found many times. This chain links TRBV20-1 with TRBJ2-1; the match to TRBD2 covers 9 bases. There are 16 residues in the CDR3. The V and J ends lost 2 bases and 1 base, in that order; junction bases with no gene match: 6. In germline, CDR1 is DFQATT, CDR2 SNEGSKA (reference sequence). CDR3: CSARPETSGSYNEQFF. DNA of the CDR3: TGCAGTGCTAGACCCGAAACTAGCGGGTCCTACAATGAGCAGTTCTTC.

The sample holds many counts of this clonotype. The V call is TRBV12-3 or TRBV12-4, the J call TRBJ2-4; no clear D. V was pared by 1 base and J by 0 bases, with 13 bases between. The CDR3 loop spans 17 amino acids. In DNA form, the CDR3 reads TGTGCCAGCAGTTTAGATCTCAGCCACATAGCCAAAAACATTCAGTACTTC. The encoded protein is CASSLDLSHIAKNIQYF.

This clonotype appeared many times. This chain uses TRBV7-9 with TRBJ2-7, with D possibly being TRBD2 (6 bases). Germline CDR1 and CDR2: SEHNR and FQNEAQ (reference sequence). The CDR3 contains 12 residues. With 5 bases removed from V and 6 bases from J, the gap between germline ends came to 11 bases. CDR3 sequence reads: CASSQEGSEQYF. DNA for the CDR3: TGTGCCAGCAGCCAGGAGGGTTCCGAGCAGTACTTC.

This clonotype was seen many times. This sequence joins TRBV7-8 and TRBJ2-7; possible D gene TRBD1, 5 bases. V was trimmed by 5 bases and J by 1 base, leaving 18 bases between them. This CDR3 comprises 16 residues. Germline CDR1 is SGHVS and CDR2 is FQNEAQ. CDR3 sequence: CASSPHRQGGSYEQYF. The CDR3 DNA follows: TGTGCCAGCAGCCCCCATAGGCAGGGTGGGTCCTACGAGCAGTACTTC.

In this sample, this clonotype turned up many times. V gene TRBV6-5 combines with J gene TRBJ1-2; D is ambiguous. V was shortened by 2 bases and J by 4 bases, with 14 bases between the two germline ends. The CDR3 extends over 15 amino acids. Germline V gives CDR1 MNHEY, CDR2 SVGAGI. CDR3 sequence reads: CASSYQQDRVYGYTF. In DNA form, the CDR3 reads TGTGCCAGCAGTTACCAACAAGACCGGGTCTATGGCTACACCTTC.

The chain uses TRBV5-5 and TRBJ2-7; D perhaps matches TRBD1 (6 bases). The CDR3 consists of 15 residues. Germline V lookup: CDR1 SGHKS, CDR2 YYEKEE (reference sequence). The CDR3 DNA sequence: TGTGCCAGCAGCGTGGTTCCAGGGGATACCTACGAGCTGTACGTC. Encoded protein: CASSVVPGDTYELYV.

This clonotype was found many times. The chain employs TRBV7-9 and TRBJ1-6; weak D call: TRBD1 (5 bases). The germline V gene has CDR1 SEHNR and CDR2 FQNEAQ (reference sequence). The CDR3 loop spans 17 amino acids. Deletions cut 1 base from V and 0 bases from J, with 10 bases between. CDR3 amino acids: CASSLGRQSSYNSPLHF. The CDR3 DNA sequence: TGTGCCAGCAGCTTAGGCCGACAGAGCTCCTATAATTCACCCCTCCACTTT.

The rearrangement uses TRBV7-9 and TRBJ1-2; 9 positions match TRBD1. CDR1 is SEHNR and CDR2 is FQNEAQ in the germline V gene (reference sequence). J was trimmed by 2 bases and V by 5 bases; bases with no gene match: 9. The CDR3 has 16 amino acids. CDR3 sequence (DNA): TGTGCCAGCAGCGCGCCCGGGACAGGGTCGAACTATGGCTACACCTTC. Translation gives CASSAPGTGSNYGYTF.

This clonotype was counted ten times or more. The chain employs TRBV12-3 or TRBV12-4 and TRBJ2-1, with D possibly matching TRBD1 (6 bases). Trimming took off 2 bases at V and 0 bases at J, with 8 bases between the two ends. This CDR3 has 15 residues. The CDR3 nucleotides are TGTGCCAGCAGTTTAAGACAGGCCTCCTACAATGAGCAGTTCTTC. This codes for CASSLRQASYNEQFF.

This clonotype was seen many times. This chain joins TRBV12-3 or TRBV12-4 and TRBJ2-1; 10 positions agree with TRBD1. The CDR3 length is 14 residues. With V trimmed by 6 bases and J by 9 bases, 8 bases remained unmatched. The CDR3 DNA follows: TGTGCCAGCAGGACGGGACAGGGGATGGGTGAGCAGTTCTTC. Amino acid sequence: CASRTGQGMGEQFF.

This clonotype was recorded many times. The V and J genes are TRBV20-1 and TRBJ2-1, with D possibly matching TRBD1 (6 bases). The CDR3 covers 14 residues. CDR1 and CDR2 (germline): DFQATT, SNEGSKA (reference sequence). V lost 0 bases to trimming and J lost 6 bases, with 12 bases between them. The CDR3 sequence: CSAREGGLSNEQFF. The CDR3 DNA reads TGCAGTGCTAGAGAAGGGGGTTTGAGCAATGAGCAGTTCTTC.

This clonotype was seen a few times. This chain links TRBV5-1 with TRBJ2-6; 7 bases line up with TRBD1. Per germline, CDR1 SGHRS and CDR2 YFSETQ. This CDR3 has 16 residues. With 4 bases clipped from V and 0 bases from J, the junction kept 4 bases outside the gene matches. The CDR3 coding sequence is TGCGCCAGCAGCCCAGGACAGGCCTCTGGGGCCAACGTCCTGACTTTC. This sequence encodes CASSPGQASGANVLTF.

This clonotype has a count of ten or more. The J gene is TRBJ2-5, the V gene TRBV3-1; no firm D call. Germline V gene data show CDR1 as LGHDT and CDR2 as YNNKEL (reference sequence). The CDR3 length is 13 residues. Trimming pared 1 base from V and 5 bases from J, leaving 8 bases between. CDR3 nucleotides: TGTGCCAGCAGCCAAGGGTTGGCGGAGACCCAGTACTTC. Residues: CASSQGLAETQYF.

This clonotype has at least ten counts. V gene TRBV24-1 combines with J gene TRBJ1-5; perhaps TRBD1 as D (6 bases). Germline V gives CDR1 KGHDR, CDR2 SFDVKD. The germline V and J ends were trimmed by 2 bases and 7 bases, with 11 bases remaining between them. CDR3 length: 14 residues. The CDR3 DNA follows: TGTGCCACCAGTGATTCAGGGGTGGGGCAGCCCCAGCATTTT. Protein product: CATSDSGVGQPQHF.

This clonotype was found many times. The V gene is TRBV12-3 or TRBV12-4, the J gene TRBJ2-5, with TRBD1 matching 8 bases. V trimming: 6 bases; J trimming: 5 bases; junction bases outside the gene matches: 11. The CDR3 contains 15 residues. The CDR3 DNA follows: TGTGCCAGCAGCCCCAGGGACAGGCCCTGGGAGACCCAGTACTTC. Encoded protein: CASSPRDRPWETQYF.

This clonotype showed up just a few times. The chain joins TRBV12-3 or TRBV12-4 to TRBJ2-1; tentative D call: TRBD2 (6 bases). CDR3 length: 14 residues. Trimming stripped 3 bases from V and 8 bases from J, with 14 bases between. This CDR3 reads CASSLTGEGYEQFF. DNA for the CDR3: TGTGCCAGCAGTTTGACGGGAGAGGGCTATGAGCAGTTCTTC.

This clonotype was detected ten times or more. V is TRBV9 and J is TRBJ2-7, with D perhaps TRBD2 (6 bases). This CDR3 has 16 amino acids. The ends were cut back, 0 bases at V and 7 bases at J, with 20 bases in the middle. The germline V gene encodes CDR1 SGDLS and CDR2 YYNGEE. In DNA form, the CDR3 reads TGTGCCAGCAGCGTAGGAGGGCGCGGAGGGGTAGAAGAGCAGTACTTC. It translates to CASSVGGRGGVEEQYF.

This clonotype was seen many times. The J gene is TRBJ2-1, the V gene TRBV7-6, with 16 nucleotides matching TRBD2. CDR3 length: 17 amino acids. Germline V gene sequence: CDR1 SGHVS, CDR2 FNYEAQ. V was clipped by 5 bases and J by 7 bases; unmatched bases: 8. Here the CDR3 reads CASSTGLAGGPLNEQFF. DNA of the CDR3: TGTGCCAGCAGCACGGGACTAGCGGGAGGGCCATTAAATGAGCAGTTCTTC.

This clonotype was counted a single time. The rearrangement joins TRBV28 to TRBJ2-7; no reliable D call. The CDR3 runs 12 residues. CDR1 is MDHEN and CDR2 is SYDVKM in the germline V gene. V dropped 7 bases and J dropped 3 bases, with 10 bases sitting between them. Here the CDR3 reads CASNTGFYEQYF. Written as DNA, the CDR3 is TGTGCCAGCAACACGGGCTTCTACGAGCAGTACTTC.

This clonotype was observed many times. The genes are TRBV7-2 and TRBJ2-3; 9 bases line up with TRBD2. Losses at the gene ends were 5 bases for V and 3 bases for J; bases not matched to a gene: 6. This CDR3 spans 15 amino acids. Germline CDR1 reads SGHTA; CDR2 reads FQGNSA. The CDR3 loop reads CASSPGLALTDTQYF. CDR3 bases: TGTGCCAGCAGCCCGGGACTAGCTTTGACAGATACGCAGTATTTT.

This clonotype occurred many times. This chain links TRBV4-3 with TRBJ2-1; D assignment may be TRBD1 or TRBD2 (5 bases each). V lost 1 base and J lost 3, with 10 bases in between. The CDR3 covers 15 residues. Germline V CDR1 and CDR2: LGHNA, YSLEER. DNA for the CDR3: TGCGCCAGCAGCCAAGGGGACCTAGGCTACAATGAGCAGTTCTTC. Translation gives CASSQGDLGYNEQFF.

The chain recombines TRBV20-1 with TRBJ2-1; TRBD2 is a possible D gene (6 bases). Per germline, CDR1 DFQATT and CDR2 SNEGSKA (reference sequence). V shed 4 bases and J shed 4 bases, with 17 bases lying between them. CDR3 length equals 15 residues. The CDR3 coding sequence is TGCAGTGCTAACTTACTAGCAGATACTTACAATGAGCAGTTCTTC. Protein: CSANLLADTYNEQFF.

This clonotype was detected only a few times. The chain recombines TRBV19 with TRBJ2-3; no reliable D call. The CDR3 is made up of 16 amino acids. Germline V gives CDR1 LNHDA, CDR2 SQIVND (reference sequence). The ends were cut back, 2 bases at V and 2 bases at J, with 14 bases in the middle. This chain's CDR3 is CASSITARSLTDTQYF. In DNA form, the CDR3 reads TGTGCCAGTAGTATAACAGCCAGGTCCCTCACAGATACGCAGTATTTT.